This entry lists 23 T cell receptor beta chains sequenced from one sample in a study of tumour-infiltrating T cells in Burkitt lymphoma. The repertoire was sequenced with immunoSEQ multiplex PCR; TCRdb's copy has only in-frame clones and lacks some. The sample gives about 200 clones, more than 80% of which show up once; about 20% is in the top ten. Sequenced input: tumor tissue. These receptors all come from a human donor with Burkitt lymphoma.

V is TRBV9 and J is TRBJ1-2; the D is unclear. Trimming cost V 3 bases and J 2 bases, with 11 bases left between them. The CDR3 covers 14 residues. Germline V gene data show CDR1 as SGDLS and CDR2 as YYNGEE. CDR3 in amino acids: CASSADYLNYGYTF. In DNA, the CDR3 is TGTGCCAGCAGCGCCGATTATCTAAACTATGGCTACACCTTC.

The genes are TRBV5-4 and TRBJ1-1, with D possibly TRBD1 on 6 matching bases. Germline CDR1 reads SGHNT; CDR2 reads YYREEE (reference sequence). V was pared by 2 bases and J by 1 base, with 9 bases between. The CDR3 is 14 amino acids. CDR3 residues: CASSLRGQNTEAFF. The CDR3 nucleotides are TGTGCCAGCAGCTTAAGGGGACAGAACACTGAAGCTTTCTTT.

This rearrangement joins TRBV7-3 to TRBJ2-6; no reliable D call. Trimming pared 5 bases from V and 4 bases from J, leaving 12 bases between. Germline CDR1 SGHTA, CDR2 FQGTGA. This CDR3 region has 15 residues. The DNA for the CDR3 is TGTGCCAGCAGCCCACCCCTACAGGGGGCCAACGTCCTGACTTTC. Protein sequence: CASSPPLQGANVLTF.

The chain combines TRBV7-3 with TRBJ1-6; tentative D call: TRBD1 (5 bases). This CDR3 contains 17 residues. Trimming took off 5 bases at V and 3 bases at J, with 17 bases between the two ends. The germline CDR1 and CDR2 sequences are SGHTA and FQGTGA. The CDR3, as DNA: TGTGCCAGCAGCGTCCGTCCGGGGGGAGGCTATAATTCACCCCTCCACTTT. It translates to CASSVRPGGGYNSPLHF.

V gene TRBV7-8 combines with J gene TRBJ1-2; D call uncertain. Between the trimmed V and J ends, which lost 2 bases and 6 bases, there was a span of 10 bases. Germline assignment: CDR1 SGHVS and CDR2 FQNEAQ. The CDR3 length is 13 residues. CDR3 amino acids: CASSLRESDGYTF. The CDR3 coding sequence is TGTGCCAGCAGCTTAAGGGAATCCGATGGCTACACCTTC. The whole variable domain, filled in from reference TRBV7-8 and TRBJ1-2, reads GAGVSQSPRYKVAKRGQDVALRCDPISGHVSLFWYQQALGQGPEFLTYFQNEAQLDKSGLPSDRFFAERPEGSVSTLKIQRTQQEDSAVYLCASSLRESDGYTFGSGTRLTVV.

This chain joins TRBV5-1 and TRBJ2-5, with a possible D match to TRBD1 (6 bases). With 0 bases removed from V and 4 bases from J, the gap between germline ends came to 13 bases. Looked up from germline, CDR1 is SGHRS and CDR2 is YFSETQ. The CDR3 is made up of 15 amino acids. CDR3 coding DNA: TGCGCCAGCAGCTTGGAGGCCGGCAGGGGAGAGACCCAGTACTTC. This encodes CASSLEAGRGETQYF.

Regarding this clone: An end of the junction does not agree with germline; a read error may underlie this. The chain has TRBV27 and TRBJ2-1; 7 bases line up with TRBD2. The CDR3 consists of 16 residues. Per germline, CDR1 MNHEY and CDR2 SMNVEV (reference sequence). The CDR3 DNA follows: TGTACCAGCAGTTTCTCCGGGACTAACTCCTACAATGAGCAGTTCTTC. Translated, it gives CTSSFSGTNSYNEQFF.

The CDR3, as DNA: TGTGCCAGCAGCGGAGAAAGGTGGGATGGCTACACCTTC. Translated, it gives CASSGERWDGYTF. The rearrangement links TRBV5-6 to TRBJ1-2; the D is unclear. Per the germline V gene, CDR1 is SGHDT and CDR2 is YYEEEE. The CDR3 loop spans 13 amino acids. The V end lost 4 bases, the J end lost 6 bases, and 13 bases lay between the germline ends. The full variable domain, rest sourced from reference TRBV5-6 and TRBJ1-2, is DAGVTQSPTHLIKTRGQQVTLRCSPKSGHDTVSWYQQALGQGPQFIFQYYEEEERQRGNFPDRFSGHQFPNYSSELNVNALLLGDSALYLCASSGERWDGYTFGSGTRLTVV.

This clone was observed once. The chain employs TRBV18 and TRBJ2-7, with 13 positions matching TRBD2. The germline V gene encodes CDR1 KGHSH and CDR2 LQKENI. With V trimmed by 6 bases and J by 7 bases, 9 bases remained unmatched. This CDR3 has 15 amino acids. The CDR3 spells CASSTEGLAGYEQYF. CDR3 sequence (DNA): TGTGCCAGCTCTACAGAGGGACTAGCGGGGTATGAGCAGTACTTC.

V gene TRBV11-1 combines with J gene TRBJ2-7, with 7 positions matching TRBD1. V lost 6 bases and J lost 2; bases outside the gene matches: 16. Germline assignment: CDR1 SGHAT and CDR2 FQDESV (reference sequence). The CDR3 runs to 17 residues. The CDR3 coding sequence is TGTGCCAGCAGTAACCCACAGGGGAAGGTATGGACCTACGAGCAGTACTTC. It is translated as CASSNPQGKVWTYEQYF. The full variable domain, with the rest looked up from reference TRBV11-1 and TRBJ2-7, is EAEVAQSPRYKITEKSQAVAFWCDPISGHATLYWYRQILGQGPELLVQFQDESVVDDSQLPKDRFSAERLKGVDSTLKIQPAELGDSAMYLCASSNPQGKVWTYEQYFGPGTRLTVT.

Details on this clone: The sample contains more than one DNA sequence encoding this CDR3. V and J are TRBV10-1 and TRBJ2-2, with 7 bases lining up with TRBD1. From germline, CDR1 is WNHNN and CDR2 SYGVQD (reference sequence). The CDR3 is 14 amino acids. J gave up 4 bases and V 3 bases, and 2 bases lay outside the gene matches. The CDR3 DNA reads TGCGCCAGCAGTGACCCAGGGGGCACCGGGGAGCTGTTTTTT. Translation gives CASSDPGGTGELFF.

This clone was found once. This chain joins TRBV25-1 and TRBJ1-5; possibly TRBD1 for D (5 bases). The CDR3 covers 13 residues. V dropped 4 bases and J dropped 2 bases, with 6 bases sitting between them. The V gene's germline CDR1 is MGHDK and CDR2 SYGVNS. CDR3 region: CASSAGGNQPQHF. For the CDR3, the DNA is TGTGCCAGCAGTGCGGGGGGCAATCAGCCCCAGCATTTT.

V is TRBV2 and J is TRBJ2-7; 7 nucleotides line up with TRBD1. This CDR3 has 12 amino acids. Trimming removed 7 bases from V and 3 bases from J; junction bases left unmatched: 3. Germline V lookup: CDR1 SNHLY, CDR2 FYNNEI. This CDR3 reads CASTRDSYEQYF. The CDR3 coding sequence is TGTGCCAGCACCCGGGACAGCTACGAGCAGTACTTC.

The chain combines TRBV21-1 with TRBJ1-2. TRBV21-1 is flagged as a pseudogene. CDR3 length equals 16 residues. DNA of the CDR3: TGTGCCAGCAGGTGCCAGATAGCTACAGAAAGCTATGGCTACACCTTC. Encoded protein: CASRCQIATESYGYTF.

V is TRBV27 and J is TRBJ1-6; D is unresolved. Trimming cost V 2 bases and J 0 bases, with 8 bases left between them. From germline, CDR1 is MNHEY and CDR2 SMNVEV (reference sequence). This CDR3 has 16 amino acids. CDR3 in DNA: TGTGCCAGCAGTTTACGGCCGAGCTCCTATAATTCACCCCTCCACTTT. Translating it yields CASSLRPSSYNSPLHF.

About this clone: At the DNA level, this CDR3 is encoded by other sequences in the same sample as well. V is TRBV10-1 and J is TRBJ2-2; either TRBD1 or TRBD2 may supply D (5 bases each). Between the trimmed V and J ends, which lost 3 bases and 5 bases, there was a span of 10 bases. The CDR3 has 14 amino acids. Looked up from germline, CDR1 is WNHNN and CDR2 is SYGVQD (reference sequence). The CDR3 sequence is CASSDPGGTGELFF. In nucleotides, the CDR3 is TGCGCCAGCAGTGACCCTGGGGGTACCGGGGAGCTGTTTTTT.

The chain has TRBV15 and TRBJ2-3; no firm D call. Trimming pared 1 base from V and 2 bases from J, leaving 7 bases between. This CDR3 has 14 residues. Germline loops: CDR1 LNHNV, CDR2 YYDKDF (reference sequence). The CDR3 sequence: CATSRGGLTDTQYF. The CDR3 nucleotides are TGTGCCACCAGCAGAGGGGGTCTCACAGATACGCAGTATTTT. Drawing the rest from reference TRBV15 and TRBJ2-3, the complete variable domain is DAMVIQNPRYQVTQFGKPVTLSCSQTLNHNVMYWYQQKSSQAPKLLFHYYDKDFNNEADTPDNFQSRRPNTSFCFLDIRSPGLGDTAMYLCATSRGGLTDTQYFGPGTRLTVL.

V is TRBV6-1 and J is TRBJ1-2, with a weak D call TRBD1 (6 bases). Trimming stripped 2 bases from V and 1 base from J, with 14 bases between. Germline V gene data show CDR1 as MNHNS and CDR2 as SASEGT. The CDR3 is 16 residues long. The CDR3 DNA follows: TGTGCCAGCAGTGAAAGGGACAACTCTTTTAACTATGGCTACACCTTC. It translates to CASSERDNSFNYGYTF.

V is TRBV7-2 and J is TRBJ2-3; TRBD1 agrees at 7 bases. The CDR3 is 15 amino acids. Germline V gives CDR1 SGHTA, CDR2 FQGNSA. Trimming took 4 bases from V and 3 from J; bases not matched to a gene: 7. In DNA form, the CDR3 reads TGTGCCAGCAGCTGGGGACAGTCGAGGACAGATACGCAGTATTTT. It translates to CASSWGQSRTDTQYF.

The genes are TRBV9 and TRBJ2-5; the match to TRBD1 covers 7 bases. CDR1 is SGDLS and CDR2 is YYNGEE in the germline V gene. The ends lost 4 bases at V and 1 base at J; junction bases unmatched: 10. This CDR3 is 16 amino acids long. CDR3 DNA: TGTGCCAGCAGCCCCAGACAGGGAATATTCCAAGAGACCCAGTACTTC. It translates to CASSPRQGIFQETQYF.

V usage is TRBV10-3 and J usage is TRBJ2-7; D is perhaps TRBD1 (6 bases). V lost 10 bases, J lost 3 bases, and 16 bases lay in between. The CDR3 runs to 13 residues. Germline-derived CDR1 and CDR2 are ENHRY and SYGVKD. CDR3 protein: CATQQGPLYEQYF. The CDR3 DNA reads as TGTGCCACCCAACAGGGTCCTCTCTACGAGCAGTACTTC.

The chain links TRBV2 to TRBJ1-2; D is perhaps TRBD1 (5 bases). CDR3 length: 14 amino acids. Germline CDR1 and CDR2: SNHLY and FYNNEI. V lost 8 bases, J lost 4 bases, and 17 bases lay in between. The CDR3 DNA reads TGTGCCAGCCGAATGACCGGGACCACCTATGGCTACACCTTC. Amino acid sequence: CASRMTGTTYGYTF.

Only a few counts were recorded for this clone. The chain is built from TRBV19 and TRBJ1-2, with D perhaps TRBD1 (5 bases). Trimming removed 11 bases at V and 5 bases at J, with 21 bases between. The CDR3 runs 14 residues. The germline CDR1 and CDR2 sequences are LNHDA and SQIVND (reference sequence). The chain's CDR3 is CASSGLDKQYGYTF. The CDR3 nucleotides read TGTGCCTCCTCAGGCTTGGACAAGCAGTATGGCTACACCTTC.